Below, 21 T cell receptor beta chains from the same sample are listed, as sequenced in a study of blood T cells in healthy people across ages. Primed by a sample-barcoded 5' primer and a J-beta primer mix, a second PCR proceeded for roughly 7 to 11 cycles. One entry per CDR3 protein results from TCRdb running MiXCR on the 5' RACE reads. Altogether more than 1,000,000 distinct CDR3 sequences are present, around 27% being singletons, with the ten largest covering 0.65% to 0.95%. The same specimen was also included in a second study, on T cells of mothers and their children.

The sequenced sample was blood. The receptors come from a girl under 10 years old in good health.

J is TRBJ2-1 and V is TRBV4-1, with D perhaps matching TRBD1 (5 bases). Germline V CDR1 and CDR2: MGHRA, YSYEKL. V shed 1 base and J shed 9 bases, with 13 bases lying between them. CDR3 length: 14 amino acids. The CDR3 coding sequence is TGCGCCAGCAGCCAAGTGGAGACCCAGGGTGAGCAGTTCTTC. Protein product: CASSQVETQGEQFF.

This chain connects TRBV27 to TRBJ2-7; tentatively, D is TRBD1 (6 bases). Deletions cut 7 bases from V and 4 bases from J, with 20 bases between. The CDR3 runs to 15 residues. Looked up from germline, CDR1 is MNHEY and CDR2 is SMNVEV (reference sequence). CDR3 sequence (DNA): TGTGCCAGCACGAAAATTAGGGGGAGTGGGTACGAGCAGTACTTC. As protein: CASTKIRGSGYEQYF.

In DNA, the CDR3 is TGTGCCAGTAGTATAACACTCGCCAGCTACGAGCAGTACTTC. This codes for CASSITLASYEQYF. The chain combines TRBV19 with TRBJ2-7; no clear D. The germline V gene encodes CDR1 LNHDA and CDR2 SQIVND (reference sequence). The V and J ends lost 2 bases and 3 bases respectively, with 11 bases between them. The CDR3 spans 14 residues.

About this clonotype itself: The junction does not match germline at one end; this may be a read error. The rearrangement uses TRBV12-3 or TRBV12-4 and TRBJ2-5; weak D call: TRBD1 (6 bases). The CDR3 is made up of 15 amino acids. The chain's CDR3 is CVSSLIRDIRGEQYF. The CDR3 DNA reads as TGTGTCAGCAGTTTAATCAGGGACATACGTGGGGAGCAGTACTTC.

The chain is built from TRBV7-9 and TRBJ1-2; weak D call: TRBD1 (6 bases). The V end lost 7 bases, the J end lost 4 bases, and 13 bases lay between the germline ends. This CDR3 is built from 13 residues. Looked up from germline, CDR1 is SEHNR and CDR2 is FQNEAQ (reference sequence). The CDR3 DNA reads TGTGCCAGCACCTTGGGGGGCTCCTATGGCTACACCTTC. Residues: CASTLGGSYGYTF.

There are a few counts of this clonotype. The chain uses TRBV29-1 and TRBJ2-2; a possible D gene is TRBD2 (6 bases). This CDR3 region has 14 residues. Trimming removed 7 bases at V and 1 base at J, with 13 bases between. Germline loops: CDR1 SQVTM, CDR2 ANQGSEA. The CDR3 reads CSADLGLNTGELFF. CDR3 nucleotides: TGCAGCGCTGACTTGGGACTGAACACCGGGGAGCTGTTTTTT.

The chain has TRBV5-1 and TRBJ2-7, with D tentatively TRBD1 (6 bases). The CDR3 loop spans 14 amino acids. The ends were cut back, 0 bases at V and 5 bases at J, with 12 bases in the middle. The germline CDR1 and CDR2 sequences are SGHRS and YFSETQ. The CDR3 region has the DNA TGCGCCAGCAGCTTGGGGCAGGGACATGACGAGCAGTACTTC. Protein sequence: CASSLGQGHDEQYF.

The CDR3 DNA is TGCGCCAGCAGCCAAGCCCGCCTGGGGGCCTTGGAGCAGTTCTTC. Its protein is CASSQARLGALEQFF. V gene TRBV4-1 combines with J gene TRBJ2-1, with D maybe TRBD1 (6 bases). The CDR3 is 15 amino acids. Germline CDR1 reads MGHRA; CDR2 reads YSYEKL. Trimming left V 1 base short and J 10 bases short, with 17 bases between.

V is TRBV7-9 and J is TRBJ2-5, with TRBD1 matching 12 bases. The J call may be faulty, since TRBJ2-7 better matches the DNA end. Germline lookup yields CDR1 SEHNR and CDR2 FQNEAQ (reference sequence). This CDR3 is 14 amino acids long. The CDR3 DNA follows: TGTGCCACCCAAGGGACAGGGGGCTTCTACGAGCAGTACTTC. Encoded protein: CATQGTGGFYEQYF.

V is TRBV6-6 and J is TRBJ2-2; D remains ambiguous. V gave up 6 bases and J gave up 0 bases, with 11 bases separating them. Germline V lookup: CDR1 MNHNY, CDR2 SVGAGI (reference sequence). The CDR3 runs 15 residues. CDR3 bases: TGTGCCAGCAGCCCTAACTCAGCGAACACCGGGGAGCTGTTTTTT. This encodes CASSPNSANTGELFF.

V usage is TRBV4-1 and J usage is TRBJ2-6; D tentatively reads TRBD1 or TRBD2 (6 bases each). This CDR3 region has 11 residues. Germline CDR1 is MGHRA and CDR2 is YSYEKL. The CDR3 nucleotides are TGCGCGACGGGGGCCAAAAACGTCCTGACTTTC. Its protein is CATGAKNVLTF.

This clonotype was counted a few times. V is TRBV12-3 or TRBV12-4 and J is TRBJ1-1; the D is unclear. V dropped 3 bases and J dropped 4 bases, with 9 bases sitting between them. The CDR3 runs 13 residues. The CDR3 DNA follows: TGTGCCAGCAGTTTTCAGGAGTCCACTGAAGCTTTCTTT. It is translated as CASSFQESTEAFF.

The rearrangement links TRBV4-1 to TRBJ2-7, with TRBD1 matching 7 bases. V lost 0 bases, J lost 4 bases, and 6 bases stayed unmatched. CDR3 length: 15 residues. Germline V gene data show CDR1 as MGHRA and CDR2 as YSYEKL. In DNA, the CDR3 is TGCGCCAGCAGCCAAGAATGGGACAGATCTTACGAGCAGTACTTC. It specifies CASSQEWDRSYEQYF.

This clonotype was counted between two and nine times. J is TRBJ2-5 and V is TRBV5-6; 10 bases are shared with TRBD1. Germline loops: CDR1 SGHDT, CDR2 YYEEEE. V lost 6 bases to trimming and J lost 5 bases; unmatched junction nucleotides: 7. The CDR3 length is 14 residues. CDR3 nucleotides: TGTGCCAGCATCGACAGGGGGCTTTATGAGACCCAGTACTTC. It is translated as CASIDRGLYETQYF.

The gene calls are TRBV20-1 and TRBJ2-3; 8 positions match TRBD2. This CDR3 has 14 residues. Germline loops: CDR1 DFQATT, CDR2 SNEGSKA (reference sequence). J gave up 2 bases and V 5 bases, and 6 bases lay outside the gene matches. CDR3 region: CSAWTSLPTDTQYF. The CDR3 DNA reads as TGCAGTGCTTGGACTAGCCTCCCCACAGATACGCAGTATTTT.

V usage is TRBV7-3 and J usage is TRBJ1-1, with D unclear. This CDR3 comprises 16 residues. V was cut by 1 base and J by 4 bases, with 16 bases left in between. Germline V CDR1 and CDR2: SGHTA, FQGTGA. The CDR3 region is CASSLNVGGGSTEAFF. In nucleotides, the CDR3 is TGTGCCAGCAGCTTAAATGTTGGCGGCGGGAGCACTGAAGCTTTCTTT. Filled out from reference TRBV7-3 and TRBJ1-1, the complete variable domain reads GAGVSQTPSNKVTEKGKYVELRCDPISGHTALYWYRQSLGQGPEFLIYFQGTGAADDSGLPNDRFFAVRPEGSVSTLKIQRTERGDSAVYLCASSLNVGGGSTEAFFGQGTRLTVV.

The CDR3 is CSANAGTGRSTDTQYF. The CDR3 coding sequence is TGCAGTGCCAACGCCGGGACAGGGAGGAGCACAGATACGCAGTATTTT. The J gene is TRBJ2-3, the V gene TRBV20-1; 9 nucleotides align to TRBD1. This CDR3 spans 16 amino acids. Germline assignment: CDR1 DFQATT and CDR2 SNEGSKA (reference sequence). The V gene end was trimmed by 6 bases and the J gene end by 0 bases; junction bases not matched to a gene: 10.

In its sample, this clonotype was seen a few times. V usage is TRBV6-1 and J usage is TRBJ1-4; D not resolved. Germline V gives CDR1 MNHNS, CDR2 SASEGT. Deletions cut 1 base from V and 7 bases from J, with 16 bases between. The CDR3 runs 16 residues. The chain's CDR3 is CASSEGYTWQPEKLFF. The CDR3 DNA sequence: TGTGCCAGCAGTGAAGGTTATACTTGGCAGCCTGAAAAACTGTTTTTT.

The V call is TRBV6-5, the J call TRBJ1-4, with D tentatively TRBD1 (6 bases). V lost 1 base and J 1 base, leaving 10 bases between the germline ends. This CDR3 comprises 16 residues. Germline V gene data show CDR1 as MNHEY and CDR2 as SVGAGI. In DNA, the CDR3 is TGTGCCAGCAGTTACTGGGAGGGGGGAACTAATGAAAAACTGTTTTTT. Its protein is CASSYWEGGTNEKLFF.

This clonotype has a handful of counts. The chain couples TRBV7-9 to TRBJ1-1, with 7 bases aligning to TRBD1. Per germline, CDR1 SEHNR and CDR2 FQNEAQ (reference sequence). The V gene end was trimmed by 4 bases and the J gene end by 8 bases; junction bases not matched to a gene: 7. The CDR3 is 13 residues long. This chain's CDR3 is CASSSNPDREAFF. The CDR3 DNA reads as TGTGCCAGCAGCTCCAATCCGGACAGGGAAGCTTTCTTT.

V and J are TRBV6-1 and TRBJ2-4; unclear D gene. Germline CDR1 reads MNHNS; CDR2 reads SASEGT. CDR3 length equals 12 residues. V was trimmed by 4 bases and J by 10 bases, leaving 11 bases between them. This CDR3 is CASSVVRGIQYF. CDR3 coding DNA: TGTGCCAGCAGTGTGGTACGAGGTATTCAGTACTTC.